This T cell receptor (beta chain) was identified during a study of identifying expanded T cells in peripheral blood. Only in-frame clones appear in the TCRdb table, and some are missing; sequencing was by immunoSEQ multiplex PCR. Here the sample spans 100,000 to 150,000 clones, 86% being singletons. Collection occurred without any documented infections or immune events in donors. A word on this clone: Its antigen is still unknown.

V lost 4 bases and J 0 bases, leaving 14 bases between the germline ends. There are 16 residues in the CDR3. The germline CDR1 and CDR2 sequences are SGHRS and YFSETQ. Findings of the study overall: Technical replicates showed 0.9 to 1.5 changed clones; roughly two weeks about 16.4; four weeks 19.

Sequencing was done on a sample of blood. The TCR comes from a person between 18 and 75 years old in good health. The chain couples TRBV5-1 to TRBJ1-3, with unresolved D. In nucleotides, the CDR3 is TGCGCCAGCAGCACTCTTGACGTTCGCTCTGGAAACACCATATATTTT. The encoded protein is CASSTLDVRSGNTIYF.